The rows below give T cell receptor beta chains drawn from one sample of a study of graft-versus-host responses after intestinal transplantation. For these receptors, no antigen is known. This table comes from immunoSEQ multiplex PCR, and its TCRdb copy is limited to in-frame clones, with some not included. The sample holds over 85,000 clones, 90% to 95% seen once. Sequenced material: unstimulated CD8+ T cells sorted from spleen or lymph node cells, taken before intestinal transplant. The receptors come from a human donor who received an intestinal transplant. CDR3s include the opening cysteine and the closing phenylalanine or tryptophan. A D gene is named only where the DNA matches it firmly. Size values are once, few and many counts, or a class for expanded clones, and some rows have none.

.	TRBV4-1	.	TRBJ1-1	TGCGCCAGCAGCCAAGAACAGCAGACAGCCGCCCGTATGAACACTGAAGCTTTCTTT	CASSQEQQTAARMNTEAFF
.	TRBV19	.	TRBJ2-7	TGTGCCAGTAGTATAGCCGGGGTGGCCTACGAGCAGTACTTC	CASSIAGVAYEQYF
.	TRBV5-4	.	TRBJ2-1	TGTGCCAGCAGCTTGGACAGTCACAATGAGCAGTTCTTC	CASSLDSHNEQFF
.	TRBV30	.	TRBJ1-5	TGTGCCTGGAGTGTAGGGGGAGATCAGCCCCAGCATTTT	CAWSVGGDQPQHF
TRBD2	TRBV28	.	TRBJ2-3	TGTGCCAGCAGTTTGGATCCGGGACTAGCGGGAGCCCGCACAGATACGCAGTATTTT	CASSLDPGLAGARTDTQYF
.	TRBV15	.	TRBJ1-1	TGTGCCACCAGCAGAGCCAGGGAAAGAGAAGCTTTCTTT	CATSRAREREAFF
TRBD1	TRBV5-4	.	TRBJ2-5	TGTGCCAGCAGCCCACGGACAGGGCTAGAGACCCAGTACTTC	CASSPRTGLETQYF
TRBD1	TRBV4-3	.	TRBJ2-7	TGCGCCAGCAGCCAAGAAGGGACAGTCACCTACGAGCAGTACTTC	CASSQEGTVTYEQYF
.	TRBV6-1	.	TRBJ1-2	TGTGCCGGGGGCAGGGATCAGGGTTTTCGCTATGGCTACACCTTC	CAGGRDQGFRYGYTF
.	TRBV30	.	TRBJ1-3	TGTGCCTGGAGTCCCCTGCTGGCCTCTGGAAACACCATATATTTT	CAWSPLLASGNTIYF
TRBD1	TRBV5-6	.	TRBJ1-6	TGTGCCAGCAGATCCGGGACAGGGGCTCTTAATTCACCCCTCCACTTT	CASRSGTGALNSPLHF
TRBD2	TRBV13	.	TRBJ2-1	TGTGCCAGCAGCCCCCAAGGACTAGCGGGCCTCAATGAGCAGTTCTTC	CASSPQGLAGLNEQFF
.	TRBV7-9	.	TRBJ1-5	TGTGCCAGCAGCAGTGACAGGATTCCTAATCAGCCCCAGCATTTT	CASSSDRIPNQPQHF
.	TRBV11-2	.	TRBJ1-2	TGTGCCAGCAGCTTAGAACCGGGACACCTCTATGGCTACACCTTC	CASSLEPGHLYGYTF
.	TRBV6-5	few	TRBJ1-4	TGTGCCAGCAGTACCTTTCGGAGGTCTAATGAAAAACTGTTTTTT	CASSTFRRSNEKLFF
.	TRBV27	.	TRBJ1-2	TGTGCCAGCAGTGGATTTCAGGGAGGCTACACCTTC	CASSGFQGGYTF
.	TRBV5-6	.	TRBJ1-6	TGTGCCAGCAGCTTAGGAACAGGAAATTCACCCCTCCACTTT	CASSLGTGNSPLHF
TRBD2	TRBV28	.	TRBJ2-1	TGTGCCAGCAGTTCGCCTCGGGAGGTTGGCAATGAGCAGTTCTTC	CASSSPREVGNEQFF
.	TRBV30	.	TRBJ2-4	TGTGCCTGGACATTAGACAGGTATGTGGGCATTCAGTACTTC	CAWTLDRYVGIQYF
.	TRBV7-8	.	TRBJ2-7	TGTGCCAGCAGCTTAGCTGGCTCGTCCTACGAGCAGTACTTC	CASSLAGSSYEQYF
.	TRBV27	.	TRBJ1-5	TGTGCCAGCAGTTATTCCGGGGATGGTCAGCCCCAGCATTTT	CASSYSGDGQPQHF
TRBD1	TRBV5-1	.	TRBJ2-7	TGCGCCAGCAGCTTAACAGGGGGACCCTACGAGCAGTACTTC	CASSLTGGPYEQYF
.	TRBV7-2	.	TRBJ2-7	TGTGCCAGCAGCTCAACAGGTGACTCCTACGAGCAGTACTTC	CASSSTGDSYEQYF
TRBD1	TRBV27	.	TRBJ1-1	TGTGCCAGCAGGGACGGACAGGCGAACACTGAAGCTTTCTTT	CASRDGQANTEAFF
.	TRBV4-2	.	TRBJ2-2	TGTGCCAGCAGCCAAGTCAGTAACAGGATGAACACCGGGGAGCTGTTTTTT	CASSQVSNRMNTGELFF
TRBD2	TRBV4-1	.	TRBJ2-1	TGCGCCAGCAGGGGGTTACCGGGAGGGCCGTTTGAGCAGTTCTTC	CASRGLPGGPFEQFF
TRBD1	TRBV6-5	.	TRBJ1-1	TGTGCCAGCAGTTACTTACGACAGGGGACCCCTGAAGCTTTCTTT	CASSYLRQGTPEAFF
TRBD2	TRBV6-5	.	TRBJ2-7	TGTGCCAGCAGTTACTCCGTGGGGGGGGACGAGCAGTACTTC	CASSYSVGGDEQYF
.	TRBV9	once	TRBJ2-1	TGTGCCAGCAGCGTAAGGGGGGGGTACAATGAGCAGTTCTTC	CASSVRGGYNEQFF
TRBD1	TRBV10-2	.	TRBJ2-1	TGCGCCAGCAGTGGGGACAGGGAGGGCTACAATGAGCAGTTCTTC	CASSGDREGYNEQFF
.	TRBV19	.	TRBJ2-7	TGTGCCAGTAGCCTAGGACTTTTAACCGCCTACGAGCAGTACTTC	CASSLGLLTAYEQYF
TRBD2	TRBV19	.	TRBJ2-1	TGTGCCAGTAGCCGGGGAGCGGGAGAGGAGGAGCAGTTCTTC	CASSRGAGEEEQFF
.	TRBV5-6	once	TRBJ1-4	TGTGCCAGCAGCTTTCGGTCACGTGCAACTAATGAAAAACTGTTTTTT	CASSFRSRATNEKLFF